This paragraph reports one T cell receptor (beta chain). Its specificity is unknown. Looked up from germline, CDR1 is MNHEY and CDR2 is SMNVEV (reference sequence). The V end was cut by 3 bases, the J end by 5 bases, with 11 bases between. The CDR3 has 14 residues. The whole isolated RNA underwent reverse transcription, so sequencing captured expressed TCRB transcripts. This table comes from immunoSEQ multiplex PCR, and its TCRdb copy is limited to in-frame clones, with some not included. Among approximately 170,000 clones listed, 7.8% were seen once. The data originate from a study of beta chain features in type 1 diabetes. Study outcomes and limitations: All four CD4+ subsets from Type 1 diabetes patients carried moderately but significantly shorter TCRB CDR3s.

The collection from each donor was one heparinised blood draw averaging about 116 mL. Sequences were obtained from central memory CD4+ T cells from blood. This receptor was taken from a woman aged 40 to 50 with type 1 diabetes. V gene TRBV27 combines with J gene TRBJ1-5; D is undetermined. CDR3 loop: CASSLKARDQPQHF. CDR3 nucleotide sequence: TGTGCCAGCAGTTTGAAGGCGAGGGATCAGCCCCAGCATTTT.